These T cell receptor beta chains were read from a single sample in a study of cytomegalovirus exposure and HLA in healthy donors. The protocol was immunoSEQ multiplex PCR, while the TCRdb copy is restricted to in-frame clones and leaves out a portion. The repertoire holds 100,000 to 150,000 clones, with roughly 93% as singletons. Sequenced sample: PBMCs. The source of these receptors is a young woman in good health and CMV-seronegative. The CDR3 runs from the conserved cysteine through the conserved F or W. A D gene is named only where the DNA matches it firmly. Clone sizes are given selectively: once, few, many, or a class where the clone is expanded.

D gene,clone size,V gene,J gene,CDR3 length,CDR3 DNA,CDR3 protein
TRBD1,.,TRBV7-9,TRBJ2-5,12,TGTGCCAGCGGCTACAGGGGAGAGACCCAGTACTTC,CASGYRGETQYF
TRBD1,.,TRBV6-5,TRBJ1-3,14,TGTGCCAGCAGACGGACAGGGGCGGGAAACACCATATATTTT,CASRRTGAGNTIYF
.,once,TRBV19,TRBJ1-1,14,TGTGCCAGTACCAAAGGTGGGTCAGGGGCTGAAGCTTTCTTT,CASTKGGSGAEAFF
TRBD1,few,TRBV27,TRBJ1-5,13,TGTGCCAGCAGGGGACAGGGTGGAGGGCCCCAGCATTTT,CASRGQGGGPQHF
TRBD1,.,TRBV9,TRBJ2-1,17,TGTGCCAGCAGCGTAGCTCCGGCTGAGACAGGGTACAATGAGCAGTTCTTC,CASSVAPAETGYNEQFF
TRBD2,.,TRBV5-1,TRBJ2-7,15,TGCGCCAGCAGCTTTAAGACTAGCGGGGGGAGTGAGCAGTACTTC,CASSFKTSGGSEQYF
.,.,TRBV9,TRBJ1-4,13,TGTGCCAGCCGGCGGGGAGATAATGAAAAACTGTTTTTT,CASRRGDNEKLFF
TRBD2,.,TRBV2,TRBJ2-1,13,TGTGCCAGCAGCCGGGGGGGCTACAATGAGCAGTTCTTC,CASSRGGYNEQFF
.,.,TRBV7-9,TRBJ2-7,16,TGTGCCAGCAGCTTAGGACCGACAGACCCAGATTACGAGCAGTACTTC,CASSLGPTDPDYEQYF
.,.,TRBV5-1,TRBJ1-5,15,TGCGCCAGCAGCTTCGGGGGGGAGGCCAATCAGCCCCAGCATTTT,CASSFGGEANQPQHF
TRBD2,.,TRBV5-1,TRBJ2-5,15,TGCGCCAGTGGCATAGGTATAGCGGGGGTGGAGACCCAGTACTTC,CASGIGIAGVETQYF
TRBD1,.,TRBV11-2,TRBJ2-7,17,TGTGCCAGCAGCTTAGAGGTGGTAGGGGACAGGGGCTCCGAGCAGTACTTC,CASSLEVVGDRGSEQYF
TRBD1,.,TRBV19,TRBJ1-4,16,TGTGCCAGTAGAGAGATCGGACAGGGCACTAATGAAAAACTGTTTTTT,CASREIGQGTNEKLFF
.,.,TRBV6-5,TRBJ2-3,13,TGTGCCAGCAGTTACCTGGAGGGAGATACGCAGTATTTT,CASSYLEGDTQYF
TRBD1,.,TRBV19,TRBJ1-2,16,TGTGCCAGTAGTATCCCTGCCCGGGACAGGGTGCATGGCTACACCTTC,CASSIPARDRVHGYTF
TRBD2,.,TRBV11-2,TRBJ2-3,17,TGTGCCAGCAGCTTGGGGACTAGCGGGAGGCTAGGAGATACGCAGTATTTT,CASSLGTSGRLGDTQYF
.,.,TRBV7-7,TRBJ2-5,14,TGTGCCAGCCTGAGCAGGGGAGAGGAAGAGACCCAGTACTTC,CASLSRGEEETQYF
TRBD2,.,TRBV7-3,TRBJ2-7,15,TGTGCCAGCAGCTTAACGGGGGAGGGCCGGAACGAGCAGTACTTC,CASSLTGEGRNEQYF
.,.,TRBV27,TRBJ2-7,15,TGTGCCAGCAGACCTGGAGGGGGGGGACCCTACGAGCAGTACTTC,CASRPGGGGPYEQYF
.,.,TRBV6-6,TRBJ1-2,14,TGTGCCAGCAGTTACGTACAGGACCCCTATGGCTACACCTTC,CASSYVQDPYGYTF
TRBD1,.,TRBV2,TRBJ1-4,14,TGTGCCAGCGCCTCCGGGACAGGCTCTGAAAAACTGTTTTTT,CASASGTGSEKLFF
TRBD1,.,TRBV5-1,TRBJ2-1,15,TGCGCCAGCAGCTCTGGACAGGTCCCAGGAAATGAGCAGTTCTTC,CASSSGQVPGNEQFF
.,.,TRBV18,TRBJ2-7,14,TGTGCCAGCTCACCTCAGGGCGCAGGTTACGAGCAGTACTTC,CASSPQGAGYEQYF
.,.,TRBV28,TRBJ1-1,11,TGTGCCGTGTCACAGAACACTGAAGCTTTCTTT,CAVSQNTEAFF
.,few,TRBV6-6,TRBJ1-5,14,TGTGCCAGCAGGAACGGAAGAGGAAATCAGCCCCAGCATTTT,CASRNGRGNQPQHF
.,.,TRBV7-7,TRBJ2-2,14,TGTGCCAGCAGCTTATCCCAGGGAACCGGGGAGCTGTTTTTT,CASSLSQGTGELFF
.,.,TRBV7-9,TRBJ2-1,17,TGTGCCAGCAGCTTAGAAGTTTCCATCAGCTCCTACAATGAGCAGTTCTTC,CASSLEVSISSYNEQFF
.,.,TRBV4-1,TRBJ1-1,14,TGCGCCAGCAGCCAAGGGTACAGGGTCGCTGAAGCTTTCTTT,CASSQGYRVAEAFF
.,.,TRBV6-6,TRBJ1-2,12,TGTGCCAGCAGACCGGACAGCTATGGCTACACCTTC,CASRPDSYGYTF
.,.,TRBV7-3,TRBJ1-1,13,TGTGCCAGCAGCTTAATGGCCGCGGCCGAAGCTTTCTTT,CASSLMAAAEAFF
TRBD1,.,TRBV29-1,TRBJ2-1,19,TGCAGCGTTGAAGATATGAATAGAATCGGACAGGGGGACGACAATGAGCAGTTCTTC,CSVEDMNRIGQGDDNEQFF
.,.,TRBV11-3,TRBJ2-2,13,TGTGCCAGCAGCTTAGGAGGGACCGGGGAGCTGTTTTTT,CASSLGGTGELFF
.,once,TRBV27,TRBJ2-2,16,TGTGCCAGCAGTGTCAGACTAGTTGTATACACCGGGGAGCTGTTTTTT,CASSVRLVVYTGELFF
.,.,TRBV9,TRBJ2-7,14,TGTGCCAGCAGCGTCATGGATACAGGCTACGAGCAGTACTTC,CASSVMDTGYEQYF
.,once,TRBV19,TRBJ1-1,17,TGTGCCAGTAGTTATATGCCCGGACAGCATATGAACACTGAAGCTTTCTTT,CASSYMPGQHMNTEAFF
TRBD2,.,TRBV10-3,TRBJ2-1,16,TGTGCCATCAGTGAGGTGACTAGCGGGAAGATCAATGAGCAGTTCTTC,CAISEVTSGKINEQFF
.,.,TRBV11-2,TRBJ1-1,15,TGTGCCAGCAGCTTAGATGGTCCGGGGTCCACTGAAGCTTTCTTT,CASSLDGPGSTEAFF